The entry that follows covers one T cell receptor (beta chain) sequence. Trimming stripped 8 bases from V and 2 bases from J, with 12 bases between. CDR3 length equals 13 residues. Germline loops: CDR1 LNHNV, CDR2 YYDKDF (reference sequence). The validation cohort, a group of roughly 120 subjects, included the donors and was separate from the approximately 680-subject first cohort. Clones were sequenced by immunoSEQ multiplex PCR, and TCRdb holds only the in-frame ones, with some missing. The data hold approximately 220,000 clones, with approximately 88% observed a single time. This sample was included in a study of cytomegalovirus exposure and HLA in healthy donors.

This TCR came from a woman under 40 in good health and CMV-seropositive. Sequenced input: PBMCs. The chain has TRBV15 and TRBJ1-1; D unresolved. This CDR3 is CATGRGSNTEAFF. In DNA, the CDR3 is TGTGCCACCGGGAGAGGATCAAACACTGAAGCTTTCTTT.